A single sample is the source of the 6 T cell receptor beta chains below, sequenced in a study of monozygotic twins with inflammatory bowel disease. TCRdb re-called the 5' RACE reads, yielding one record per CDR3 amino acid sequence without DNA. The sample table sets out approximately 330,000 distinct CDR3 sequences. Sequenced material: blood. These receptors were taken from a human donor with ulcerative colitis or Crohn's disease, or a healthy co-twin of an affected twin (not recorded which).

The chain uses TRBV5-6 and TRBJ2-3; with no DNA, the TCRdb D assignment of TRBD1 cannot be verified. The CDR3 runs to 15 residues. Germline CDR1 reads SGHDT; CDR2 reads YYEEEE. The CDR3 protein is CAGSGDLGATDTQYF. Based on the CDR3 plus reference TRBV5-6 and TRBJ2-3, the full variable domain is DAGVTQSPTHLIKTRGQQVTLRCSPKSGHDTVSWYQQALGQGPQFIFQYYEEEERQRGNFPDRFSGHQFPNYSSELNVNALLLGDSALYLCAGSGDLGATDTQYFGPGTRLTVL.

The V gene is TRBV16, the J gene TRBJ1-5. The germline V gene encodes CDR1 KGHSY and CDR2 FQNENV. The CDR3 loop spans 13 amino acids. The CDR3 reads CASSQSRAQPQHF.

The CDR3 is CASSVAAGGSAFF. The chain recombines TRBV9 with TRBJ1-1; the TCRdb call, TRBD1, lacks DNA for checking. The CDR3 loop spans 13 amino acids. Germline CDR1 and CDR2: SGDLS and YYNGEE.

This CDR3 reads CASSLANTGLRETQYF. This chain links TRBV5-1 with TRBJ2-5; TCRdb gives TRBD1 as the D gene, but with no DNA this cannot be confirmed. CDR1 is SGHRS and CDR2 is YFSETQ in the germline V gene. The CDR3 is 16 residues long.

The chain recombines TRBV20-1 with TRBJ2-2. The germline V gene has CDR1 DFQATT and CDR2 SNEGSKA (reference sequence). There are 11 residues in the CDR3. The CDR3: CSAEEQGELFF.

The chain combines TRBV10-3 with TRBJ2-2; TCRdb proposes TRBD1, but this gene call is untestable without DNA. The CDR3 sequence is 11 residues long. Germline V gene lookup returns CDR1 ENHRY and CDR2 SYGVKD. CDR3 sequence: CAILRGGELFF.